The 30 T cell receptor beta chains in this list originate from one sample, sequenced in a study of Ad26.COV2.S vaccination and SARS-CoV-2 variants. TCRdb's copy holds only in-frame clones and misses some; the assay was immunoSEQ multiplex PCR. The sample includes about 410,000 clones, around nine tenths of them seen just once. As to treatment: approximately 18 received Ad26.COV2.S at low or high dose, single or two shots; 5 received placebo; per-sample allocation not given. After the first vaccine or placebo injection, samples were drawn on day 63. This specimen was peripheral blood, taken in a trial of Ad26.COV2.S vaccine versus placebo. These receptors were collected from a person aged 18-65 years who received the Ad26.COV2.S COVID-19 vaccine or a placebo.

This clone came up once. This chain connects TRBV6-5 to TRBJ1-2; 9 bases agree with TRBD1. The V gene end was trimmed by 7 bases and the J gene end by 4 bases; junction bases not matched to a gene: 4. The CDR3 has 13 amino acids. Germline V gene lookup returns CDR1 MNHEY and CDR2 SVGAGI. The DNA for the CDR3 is TGTGCCAGCAAGGGACAGGGTAGCTATGGCTACACCTTC. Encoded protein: CASKGQGSYGYTF.

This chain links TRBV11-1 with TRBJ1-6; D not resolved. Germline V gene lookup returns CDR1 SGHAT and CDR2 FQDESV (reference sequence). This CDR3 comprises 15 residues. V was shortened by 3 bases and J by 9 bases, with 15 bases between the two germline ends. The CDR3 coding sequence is TGTGCCAGCAGCTTCATGGCCGGCTCAGGTTCACCCCTCCACTTT. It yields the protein CASSFMAGSGSPLHF.

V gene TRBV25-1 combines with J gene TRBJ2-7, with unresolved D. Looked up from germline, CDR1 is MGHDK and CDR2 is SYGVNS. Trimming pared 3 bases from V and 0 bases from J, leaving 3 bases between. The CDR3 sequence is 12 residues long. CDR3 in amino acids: CASSDSSYEQYF. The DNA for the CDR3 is TGTGCCAGCAGTGACAGCTCCTACGAGCAGTACTTC.

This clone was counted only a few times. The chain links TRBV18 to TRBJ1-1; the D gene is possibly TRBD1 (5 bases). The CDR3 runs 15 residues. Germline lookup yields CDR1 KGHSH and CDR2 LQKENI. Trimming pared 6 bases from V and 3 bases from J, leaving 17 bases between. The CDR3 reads CASSPMRTGHTEAFF. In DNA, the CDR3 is TGTGCCAGCTCCCCCATGAGAACAGGACACACTGAAGCTTTCTTT. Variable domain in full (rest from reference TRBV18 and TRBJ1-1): NAGVMQNPRHLVRRRGQEARLRCSPMKGHSHVYWYRQLPEEGLKFMVYLQKENIIDESGMPKERFSAEFPKEGPSILRIQQVVRGDSAAYFCASSPMRTGHTEAFFGQGTRLTVV.

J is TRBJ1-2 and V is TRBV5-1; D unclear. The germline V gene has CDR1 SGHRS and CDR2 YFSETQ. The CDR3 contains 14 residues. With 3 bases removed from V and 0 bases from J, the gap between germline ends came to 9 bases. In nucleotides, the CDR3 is TGCGCCAGCAGCTCGAGGACGGCTAACTATGGCTACACCTTC. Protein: CASSSRTANYGYTF.

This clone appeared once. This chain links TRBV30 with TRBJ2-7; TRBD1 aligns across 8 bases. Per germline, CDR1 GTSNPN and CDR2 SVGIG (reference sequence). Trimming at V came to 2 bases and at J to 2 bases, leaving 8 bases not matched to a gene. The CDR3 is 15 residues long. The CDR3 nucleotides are TGTGCCTGGAGTCTAGACAGGGGAAGTACCTACGAGCAGTACTTC. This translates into CAWSLDRGSTYEQYF.

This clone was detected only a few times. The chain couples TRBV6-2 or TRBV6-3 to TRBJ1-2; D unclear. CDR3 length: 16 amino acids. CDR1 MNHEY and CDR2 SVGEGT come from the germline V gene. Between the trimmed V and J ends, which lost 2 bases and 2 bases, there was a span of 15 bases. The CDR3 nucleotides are TGTGCCAGCAGTTACGATCAGCCCCAGTGGAACTATGGCTACACCTTC. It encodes CASSYDQPQWNYGYTF.

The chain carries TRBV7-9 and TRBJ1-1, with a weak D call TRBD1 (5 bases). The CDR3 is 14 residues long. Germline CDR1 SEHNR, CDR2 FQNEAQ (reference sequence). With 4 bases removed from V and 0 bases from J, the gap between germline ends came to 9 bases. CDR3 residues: CASSYGTVNTEAFF. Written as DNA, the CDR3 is TGTGCCAGCAGCTATGGGACGGTGAACACTGAAGCTTTCTTT.

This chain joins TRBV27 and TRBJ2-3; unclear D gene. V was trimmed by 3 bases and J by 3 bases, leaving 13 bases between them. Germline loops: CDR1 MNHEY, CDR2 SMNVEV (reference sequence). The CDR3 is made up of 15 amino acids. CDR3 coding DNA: TGTGCCAGCAGTTTCGGCCGGTCTCGTACAGATACGCAGTATTTT. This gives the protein CASSFGRSRTDTQYF.

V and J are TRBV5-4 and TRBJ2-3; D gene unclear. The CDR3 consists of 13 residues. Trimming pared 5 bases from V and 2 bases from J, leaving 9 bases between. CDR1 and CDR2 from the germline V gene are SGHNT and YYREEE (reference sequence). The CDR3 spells CASRSPPTDTQYF. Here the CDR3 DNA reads TGTGCCAGCAGATCCCCTCCCACAGATACGCAGTATTTT.

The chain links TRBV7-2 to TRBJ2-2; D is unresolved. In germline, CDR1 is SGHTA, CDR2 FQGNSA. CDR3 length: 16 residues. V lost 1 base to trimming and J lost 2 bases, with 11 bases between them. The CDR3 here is CASSLGFSGNTGELFF. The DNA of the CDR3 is TGTGCCAGCAGCTTAGGTTTTTCAGGAAACACCGGGGAGCTGTTTTTT.

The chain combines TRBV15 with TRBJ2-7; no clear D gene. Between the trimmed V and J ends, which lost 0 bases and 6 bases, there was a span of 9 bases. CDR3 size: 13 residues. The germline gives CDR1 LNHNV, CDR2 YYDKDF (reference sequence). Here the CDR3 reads CATSRDPMSEQYF. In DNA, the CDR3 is TGTGCCACCAGCAGAGACCCTATGAGCGAGCAGTACTTC.

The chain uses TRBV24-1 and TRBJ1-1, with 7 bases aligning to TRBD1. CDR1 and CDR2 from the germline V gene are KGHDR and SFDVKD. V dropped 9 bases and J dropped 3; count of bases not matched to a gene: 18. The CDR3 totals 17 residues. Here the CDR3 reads CATCKDRVRLSDTEAFF. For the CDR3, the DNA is TGTGCCACCTGTAAAGACAGGGTTAGGCTTTCGGACACTGAAGCTTTCTTT.

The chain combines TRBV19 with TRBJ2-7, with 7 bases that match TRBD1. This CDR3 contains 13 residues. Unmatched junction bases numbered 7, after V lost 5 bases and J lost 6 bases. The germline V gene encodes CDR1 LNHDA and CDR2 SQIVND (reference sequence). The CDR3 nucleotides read TGTGCCAGTAGTGTCAAACAGGGGTCCGAGCAGTACTTC. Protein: CASSVKQGSEQYF.

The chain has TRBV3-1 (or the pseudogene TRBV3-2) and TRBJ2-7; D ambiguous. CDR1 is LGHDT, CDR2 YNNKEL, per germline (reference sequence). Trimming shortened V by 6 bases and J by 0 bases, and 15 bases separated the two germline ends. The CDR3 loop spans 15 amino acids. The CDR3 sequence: CASRKGPTLSYEQYF. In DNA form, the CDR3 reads TGTGCCAGCAGAAAGGGCCCGACGCTCTCCTACGAGCAGTACTTC.

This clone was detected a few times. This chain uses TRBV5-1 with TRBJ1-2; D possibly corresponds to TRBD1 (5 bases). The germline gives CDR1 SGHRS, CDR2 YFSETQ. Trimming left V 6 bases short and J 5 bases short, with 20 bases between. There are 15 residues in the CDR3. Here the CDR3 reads CASTPAPGPAYGYTF. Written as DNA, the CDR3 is TGCGCCAGCACCCCCGCCCCGGGGCCAGCATATGGCTACACCTTC.

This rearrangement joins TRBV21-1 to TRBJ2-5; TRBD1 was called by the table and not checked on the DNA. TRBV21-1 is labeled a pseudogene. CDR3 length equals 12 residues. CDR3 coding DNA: TGTGCCAGCAGCAAGGCAGAAGAGACCCAGTACTTC. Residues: CASSKAEETQYF.

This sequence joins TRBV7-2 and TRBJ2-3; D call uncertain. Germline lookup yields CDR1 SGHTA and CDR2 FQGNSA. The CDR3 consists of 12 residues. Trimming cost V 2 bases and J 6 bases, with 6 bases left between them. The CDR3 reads CASSLRVDTQYF. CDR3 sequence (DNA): TGTGCCAGCAGCTTAAGGGTTGATACGCAGTATTTT.

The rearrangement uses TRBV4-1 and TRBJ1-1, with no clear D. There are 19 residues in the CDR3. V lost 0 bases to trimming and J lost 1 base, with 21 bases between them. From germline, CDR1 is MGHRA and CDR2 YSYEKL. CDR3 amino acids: CASSQDWSGRSVGNTEAFF. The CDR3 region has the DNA TGCGCCAGCAGCCAAGATTGGAGTGGGCGCAGTGTTGGGAACACTGAAGCTTTCTTT.

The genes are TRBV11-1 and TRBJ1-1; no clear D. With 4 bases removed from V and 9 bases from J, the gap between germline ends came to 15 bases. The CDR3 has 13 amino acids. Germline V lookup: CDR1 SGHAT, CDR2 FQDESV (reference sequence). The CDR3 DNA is TGTGCCAGCAGCTCGACACGGAGGTACCAAGCTTTCTTT. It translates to CASSSTRRYQAFF.

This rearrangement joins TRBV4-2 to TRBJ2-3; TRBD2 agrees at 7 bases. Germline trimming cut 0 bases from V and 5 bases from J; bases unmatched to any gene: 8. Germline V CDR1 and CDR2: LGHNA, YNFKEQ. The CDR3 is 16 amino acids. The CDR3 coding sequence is TGTGCCAGCAGCCAAGAAACAGGAGCGGGGCAAGATACGCAGTATTTT. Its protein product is CASSQETGAGQDTQYF.

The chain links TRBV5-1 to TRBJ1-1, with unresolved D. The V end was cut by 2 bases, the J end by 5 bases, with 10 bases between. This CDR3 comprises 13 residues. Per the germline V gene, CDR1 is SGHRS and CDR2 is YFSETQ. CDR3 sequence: CASSFGVETEAFF. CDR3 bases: TGCGCCAGCAGCTTTGGCGTGGAGACTGAAGCTTTCTTT.

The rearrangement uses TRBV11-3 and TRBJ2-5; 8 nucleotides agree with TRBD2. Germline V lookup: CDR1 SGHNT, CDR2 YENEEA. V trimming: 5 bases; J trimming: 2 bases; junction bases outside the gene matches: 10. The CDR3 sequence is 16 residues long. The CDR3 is CASSTAPAGGQETQYF. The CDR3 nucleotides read TGTGCCAGCAGCACAGCCCCCGCGGGGGGACAAGAGACCCAGTACTTC.

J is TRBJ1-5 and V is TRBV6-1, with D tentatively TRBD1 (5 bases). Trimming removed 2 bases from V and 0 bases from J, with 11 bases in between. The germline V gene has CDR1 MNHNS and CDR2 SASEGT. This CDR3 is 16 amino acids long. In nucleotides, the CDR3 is TGTGCCAGCAGTGAATATAGGGGTCTTAGCAATCAGCCCCAGCATTTT. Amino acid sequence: CASSEYRGLSNQPQHF.

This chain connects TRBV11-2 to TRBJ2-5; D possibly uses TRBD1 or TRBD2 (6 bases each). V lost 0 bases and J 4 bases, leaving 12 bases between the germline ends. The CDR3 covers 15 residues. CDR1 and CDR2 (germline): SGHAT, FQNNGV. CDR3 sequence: CASSLDPSGAETQYF. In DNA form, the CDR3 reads TGTGCCAGCAGCTTAGATCCCTCGGGGGCAGAGACCCAGTACTTC.

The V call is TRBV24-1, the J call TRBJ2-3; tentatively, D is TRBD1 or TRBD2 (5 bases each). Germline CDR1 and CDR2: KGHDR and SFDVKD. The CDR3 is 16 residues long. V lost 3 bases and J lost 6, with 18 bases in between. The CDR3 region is CATSDTGAQVDDTQYF. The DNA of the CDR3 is TGTGCCACCAGTGATACCGGGGCTCAGGTCGATGATACGCAGTATTTT.

The CDR3 protein is CATSDRDRVSPLHF. CDR3 DNA sequence: TGTGCCACCAGCGACCGGGACAGGGTCTCACCCCTCCACTTT. The chain employs TRBV15 and TRBJ1-6; 9 nucleotides line up with TRBD1. Germline loops: CDR1 LNHNV, CDR2 YYDKDF (reference sequence). With 5 bases clipped from V and 10 bases from J, the junction kept 6 bases outside the gene matches. CDR3 length: 14 residues.

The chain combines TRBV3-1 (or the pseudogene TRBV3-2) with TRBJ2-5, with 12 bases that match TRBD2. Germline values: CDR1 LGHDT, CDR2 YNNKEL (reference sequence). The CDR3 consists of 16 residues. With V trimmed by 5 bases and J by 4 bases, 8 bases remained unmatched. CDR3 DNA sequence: TGTGCCAGCAGCTTGACCCTAGCGGGGGGGGGAGAGACCCAGTACTTC. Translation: CASSLTLAGGGETQYF.

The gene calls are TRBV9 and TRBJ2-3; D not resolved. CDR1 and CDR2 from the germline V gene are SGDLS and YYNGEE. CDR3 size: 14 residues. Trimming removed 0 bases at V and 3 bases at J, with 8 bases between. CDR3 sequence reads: CASSVDYITDTQYF. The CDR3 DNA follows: TGTGCCAGCAGCGTAGACTATATAACAGATACGCAGTATTTT.

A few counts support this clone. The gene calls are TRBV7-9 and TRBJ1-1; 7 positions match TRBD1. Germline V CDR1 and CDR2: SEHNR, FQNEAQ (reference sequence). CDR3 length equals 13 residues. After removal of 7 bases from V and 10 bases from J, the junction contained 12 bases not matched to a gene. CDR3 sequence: CASTKRGGVRAFF. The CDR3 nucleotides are TGTGCCAGCACCAAGAGAGGGGGCGTTAGAGCTTTCTTT.